This T cell receptor beta chain was profiled in a study of shared clonotypes between healthy human individuals. Trimming stripped 4 bases from V and 4 bases from J, with 9 bases between. The CDR3 covers 12 residues. Looked up from germline, CDR1 is SGHRS and CDR2 is YFSETQ. General study results and limits: The authors sampled blood alone, and tissue repertoires likely differ. Represented genetic and exposure-history diversity was restricted by having few donors.

For each subset, genomic DNA was distributed in equal portions over several immunoSEQ plates. TCRdb keeps only in-frame clones here, not all; method: immunoSEQ multiplex PCR. The sample yields some 2,500,000 clones, under 95% seen once. Remarks on this clone: The antigen is not known. This CDR3 is also generated by other DNA sequences in the sample.

It was into CD45RA+ naive and CD45RA-negative memory subsets that the CD4+ cells were split. The sequenced material came from naive CD4+ T cells from PBMCs. Described subset: CD45RA+ positively selected. This chain links TRBV5-1 with TRBJ2-7, with unresolved D. The origin of this receptor is a man between 18 and 29 years old in good health. Some clones in this sample may be carry-over from other donors' samples. The CDR3 sequence is CASSPGRYEQYF. CDR3 nucleotide sequence: TGCGCCAGCAGCCCCGGGCGGTACGAGCAGTACTTC.